These T cell receptor beta chains were read from a single sample in a study of OX40 agonist ivuxolimab in advanced cancers. This table comes from immunoSEQ multiplex PCR, and its TCRdb copy is limited to in-frame clones, with some not included. The sample lists 6,000 to 6,500 clones, 70% to 90% occurring once. The material was CD4+ or CD8+ T cells sorted from blood, obtained in a trial of the OX40 agonist ivuxolimab. Receptors originate from an adult with an advanced solid tumor such as melanoma, head and neck, liver or kidney cancer. The CDR3 runs from the conserved cysteine through the conserved F or W. D genes are given only for firm matches. Expanded clones are given a class, and other clones once, few, many or no size at all.

TRBD2,TRBJ2-1,.,TRBV9,TGTGCCAGCAGCGTAGGGGGCGGGGGGGCTTCTGAGCAGTTCTTC,CASSVGGGGASEQFF
.,TRBJ2-5,.,TRBV5-6,TGTGCCAGCAGCGCCGGAGGGGGTCTGCGAGAGACCCAGTACTTC,CASSAGGGLRETQYF
.,TRBJ2-2,few,TRBV12-5,TGTGCTAGTGGTTTGGGGGGCTCGAACACCGGGGAGCTGTTTTTT,CASGLGGSNTGELFF
.,TRBJ2-1,once,TRBV7-3,TGTGCCAGCAGCTTAACCGGTCTAGTGGGGGGCGGCTCCTACAATGAGCAGTTCTTC,CASSLTGLVGGGSYNEQFF
.,TRBJ1-1,.,TRBV9,TGTGCCAGCAGCCCCGGGGTGACTGAAGCTTTCTTT,CASSPGVTEAFF
TRBD2,TRBJ2-2,few,TRBV7-8,TGTGCCAGCAGCGTGCTAGCGGGGGGCGCGAACACCGGGGAGCTGTTTTTT,CASSVLAGGANTGELFF
TRBD1,TRBJ2-5,.,TRBV7-9,TGTGCCAGCAGACAGGGGCAGGAGACCCAGTACTTC,CASRQGQETQYF
TRBD1,TRBJ1-2,.,TRBV4-1,TGCGCCAGCAGCCAACTCCTAACAGGGGGTTCTGGCTACACCTTC,CASSQLLTGGSGYTF
TRBD1,TRBJ2-7,.,TRBV9,TGTGCCAGCAGCCTGGGGGACAGGGGCCACGAGCAGTACTTC,CASSLGDRGHEQYF
TRBD1,TRBJ1-6,.,TRBV9,TGTGCCAGCAGCGGCGGACAGGGAGAGAGGGCCCTCCACTTT,CASSGGQGERALHF
.,TRBJ2-3,.,TRBV7-2,TGTGCCAGCAGCCCAATTCCGGGGCCAGATACGCAGTATTTT,CASSPIPGPDTQYF